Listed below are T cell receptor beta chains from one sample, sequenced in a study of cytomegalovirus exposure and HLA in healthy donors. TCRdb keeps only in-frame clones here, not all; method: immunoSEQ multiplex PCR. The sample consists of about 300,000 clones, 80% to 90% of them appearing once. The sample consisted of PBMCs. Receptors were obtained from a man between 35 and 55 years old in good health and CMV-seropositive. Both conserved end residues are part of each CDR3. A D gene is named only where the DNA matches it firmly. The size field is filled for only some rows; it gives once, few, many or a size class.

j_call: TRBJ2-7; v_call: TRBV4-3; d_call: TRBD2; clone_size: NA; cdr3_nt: TGCGCCAGCAGCCCCCGGACTAGCGGCTACGAGCAGTACTTC; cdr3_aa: CASSPRTSGYEQYF
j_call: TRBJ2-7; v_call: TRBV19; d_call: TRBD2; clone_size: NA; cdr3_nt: TGTGCCAGTGTTGGCGCTAGCGGGATCAACGAGCAGTACTTC; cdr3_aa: CASVGASGINEQYF
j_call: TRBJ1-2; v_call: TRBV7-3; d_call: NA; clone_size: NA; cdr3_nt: TGTGCCAGCAGCCCAACAGGGTCCAACTATGGCTACACCTTC; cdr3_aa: CASSPTGSNYGYTF
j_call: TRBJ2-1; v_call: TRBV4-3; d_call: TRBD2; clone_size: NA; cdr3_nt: TGCGCCAGCAGCCAGGTTAGCGGGAGGGTAAACAATGAGCAGTTCTTC; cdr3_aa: CASSQVSGRVNNEQFF
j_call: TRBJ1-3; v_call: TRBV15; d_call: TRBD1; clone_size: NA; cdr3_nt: TGTGCCACCAGCAGAGCCGGGACAGGGGGAAACACCATATATTTT; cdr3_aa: CATSRAGTGGNTIYF
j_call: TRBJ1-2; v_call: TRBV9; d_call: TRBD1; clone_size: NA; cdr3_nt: TGTGCCAGCAGCGCAGGGGGATCGGGACACCTACTCTATGGCTACACCTTC; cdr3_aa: CASSAGGSGHLLYGYTF
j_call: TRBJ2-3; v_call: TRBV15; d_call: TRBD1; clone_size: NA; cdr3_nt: TGTGCCACCAGCAGGGACAGGGTCACCACAGATACGCAGTATTTT; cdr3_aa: CATSRDRVTTDTQYF
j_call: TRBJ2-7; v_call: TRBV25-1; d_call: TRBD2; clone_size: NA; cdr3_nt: TGTGCCAGCAGTGAAGCAAGCGGGAGTCAAAAAGAGCAGTACTTC; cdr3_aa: CASSEASGSQKEQYF
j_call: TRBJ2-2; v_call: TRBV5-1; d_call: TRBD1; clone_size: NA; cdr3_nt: TGCGCCAGCAGCCCCGGACAGGGGCCGAACACCGGGGAGCTGTTTTTT; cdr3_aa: CASSPGQGPNTGELFF
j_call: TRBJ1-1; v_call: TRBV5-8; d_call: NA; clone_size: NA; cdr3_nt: TGTGCCAGCAGCAGAAGACAGTTTGAAGCTTTCTTT; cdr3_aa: CASSRRQFEAFF
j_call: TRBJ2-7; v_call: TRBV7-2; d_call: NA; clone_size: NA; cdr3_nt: TGTGCCAGCAGCTTAGACCCGAGGTTCGAGCAGTACTTC; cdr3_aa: CASSLDPRFEQYF
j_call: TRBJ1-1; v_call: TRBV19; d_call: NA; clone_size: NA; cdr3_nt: TGTGCCAGTAGTATGTCGCGACGGGTGAACACTGAAGCTTTCTTT; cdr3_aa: CASSMSRRVNTEAFF
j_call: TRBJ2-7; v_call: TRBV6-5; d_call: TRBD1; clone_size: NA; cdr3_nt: TGTGCCAGCAGTTACGGGGGACAGGGCTTCTACGAGCAGTACTTC; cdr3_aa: CASSYGGQGFYEQYF
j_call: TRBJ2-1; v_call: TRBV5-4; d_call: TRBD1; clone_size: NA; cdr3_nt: TGTGCCAGCAGCTCCCCCTTGGACAGGGCGTACAATGAGCAGTTCTTC; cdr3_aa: CASSSPLDRAYNEQFF
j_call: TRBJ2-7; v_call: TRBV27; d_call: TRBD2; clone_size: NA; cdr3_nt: TGTGCCAGCAGGACTAGCGGGACCTACGAGCAGTACTTC; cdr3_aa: CASRTSGTYEQYF
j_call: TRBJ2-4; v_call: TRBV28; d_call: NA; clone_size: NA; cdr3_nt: TGTGCCAGCAGTAAGGCCGCGGGGGCACGAGCCAAAAACATTCAGTACTTC; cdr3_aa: CASSKAAGARAKNIQYF
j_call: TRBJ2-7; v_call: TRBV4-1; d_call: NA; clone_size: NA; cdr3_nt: TGCGCCAGCAGCTTCCACCTTCGGGGAGGCTGCGAGCAGTACTTC; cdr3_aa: CASSFHLRGGCEQYF
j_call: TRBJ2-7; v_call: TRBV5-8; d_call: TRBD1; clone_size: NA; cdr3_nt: TGTGCCAGCAGAGGGACAGGACTCATTGCCTACGAGCAGTACTTC; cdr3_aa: CASRGTGLIAYEQYF
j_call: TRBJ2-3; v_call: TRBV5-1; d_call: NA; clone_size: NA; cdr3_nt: TGCGCCAGCAGCTTGGGGGGAGAGAGAGATACGCAGTATTTT; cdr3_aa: CASSLGGERDTQYF
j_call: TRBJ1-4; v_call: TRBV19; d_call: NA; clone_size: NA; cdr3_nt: TGTGCCAGTAGTCCCGGAGATGCAACTAATGAAAAACTGTTTTTT; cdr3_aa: CASSPGDATNEKLFF
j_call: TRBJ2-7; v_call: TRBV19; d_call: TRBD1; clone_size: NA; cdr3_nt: TGTGCCAGTAGTACCCCGACAGGGGGGGTTTACGAGCAGTACTTC; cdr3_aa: CASSTPTGGVYEQYF
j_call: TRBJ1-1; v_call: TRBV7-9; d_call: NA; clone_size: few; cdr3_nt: TGTGCCAGCAGCTTAACCAGGGAGGACACTGAAGCTTTCTTT; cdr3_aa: CASSLTREDTEAFF
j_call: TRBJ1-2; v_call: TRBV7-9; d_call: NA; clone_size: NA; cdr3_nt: TGTTCCAGCAGCTCACAGGGTTCCTATGGCTACACCTTC; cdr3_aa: CSSSSQGSYGYTF
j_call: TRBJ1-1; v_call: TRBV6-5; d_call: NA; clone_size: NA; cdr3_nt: TGTGCCAGCACCGGACCGAGGGCGGGAGGTGAAGCTTTCTTT; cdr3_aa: CASTGPRAGGEAFF
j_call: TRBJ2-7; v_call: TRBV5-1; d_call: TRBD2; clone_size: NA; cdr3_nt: TGCGCCAGCAGCCCAGATCAGCGGGGGTCTTTCTACGAGCAGTACTTC; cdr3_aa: CASSPDQRGSFYEQYF
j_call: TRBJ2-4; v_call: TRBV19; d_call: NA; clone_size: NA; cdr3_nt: TGTGCCAGTAGTATATACCCGGACAGTAACAAAAACATTCAGTACTTC; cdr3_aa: CASSIYPDSNKNIQYF
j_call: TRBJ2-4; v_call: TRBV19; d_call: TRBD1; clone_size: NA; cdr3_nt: TGTGCCAGTAGCCTTGGACAAGGGACAGGGGAAAACATTCAGTACTTC; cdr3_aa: CASSLGQGTGENIQYF
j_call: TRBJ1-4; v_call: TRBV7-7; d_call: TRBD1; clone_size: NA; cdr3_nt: TGTGCTAGCAGCTCCCTGGGGGGACAGAGACTGTTTTTT; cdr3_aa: CASSSLGGQRLFF
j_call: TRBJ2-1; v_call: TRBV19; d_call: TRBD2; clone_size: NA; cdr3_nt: TGTGCCAGTTCCGGGACTAGCGGCCTGGAGCAGTTCTTC; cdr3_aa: CASSGTSGLEQFF
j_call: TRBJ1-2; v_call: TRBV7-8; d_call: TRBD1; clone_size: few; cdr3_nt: TGTGCCAGCAGCTATGGGACAGCCTCATATAGTGGCTACACCTTC; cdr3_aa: CASSYGTASYSGYTF
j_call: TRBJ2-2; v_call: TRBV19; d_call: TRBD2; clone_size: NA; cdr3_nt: TGTGCCAGTATACCTAGCGGGAGGGCCCGGAGCGGGGAGCTGTTTTTT; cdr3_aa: CASIPSGRARSGELFF
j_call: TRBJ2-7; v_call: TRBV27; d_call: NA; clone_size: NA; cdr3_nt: TGTGCCAGCAGTTTCCCGGGACTGGGGATCTACGAGCAGTACTTC; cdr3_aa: CASSFPGLGIYEQYF
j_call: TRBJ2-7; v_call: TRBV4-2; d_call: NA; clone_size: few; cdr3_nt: TGTGCCAGCAGCCAAGGAGTGGCGGGGTACGAGCAGTACTTC; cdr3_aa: CASSQGVAGYEQYF
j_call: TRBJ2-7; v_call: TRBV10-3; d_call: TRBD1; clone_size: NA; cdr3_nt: TGTGCCATCAGCGGTGAGTCAGGGGGCTACGAGCAGTACTTC; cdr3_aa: CAISGESGGYEQYF
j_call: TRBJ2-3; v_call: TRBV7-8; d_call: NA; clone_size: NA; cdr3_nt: TGTGCCAGCAGCTTAGAAGGTATAAGGGGAAACACAGATACGCAGTATTTT; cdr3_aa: CASSLEGIRGNTDTQYF
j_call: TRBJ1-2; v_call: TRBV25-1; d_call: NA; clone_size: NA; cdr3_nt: TGTGCCAGCAGGAGGGGGGGCGATGGCTACACCTTC; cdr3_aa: CASRRGGDGYTF
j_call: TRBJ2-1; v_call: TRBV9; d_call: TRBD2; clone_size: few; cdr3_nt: TGTGCCAGCAGCATATCCGGGACTAAGAACAATGAGCAGTTCTTC; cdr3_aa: CASSISGTKNNEQFF
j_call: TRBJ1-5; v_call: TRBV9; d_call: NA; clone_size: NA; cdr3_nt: TGTGCCAGCAGCGTGGGGGAGGGCCCCAGGCAGCCCCAGCATTTT; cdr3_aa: CASSVGEGPRQPQHF
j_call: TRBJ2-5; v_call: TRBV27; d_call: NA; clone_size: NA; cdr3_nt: TGTGCCAGCAGTTTATCGAGGCGGAACCAAGAGACCCAGTACTTC; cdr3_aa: CASSLSRRNQETQYF
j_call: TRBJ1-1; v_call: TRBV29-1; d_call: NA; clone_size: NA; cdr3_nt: TGCAGCGCCTTCGCGGATCTCCGCACTGAAGCTTTCTTT; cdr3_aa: CSAFADLRTEAFF
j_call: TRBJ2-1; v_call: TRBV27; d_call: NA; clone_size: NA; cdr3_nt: TGTGCCAGCAGTTTATCTACCACAGGGGGCGGGAGGTTGAATGAGCAGTTCTTC; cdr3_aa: CASSLSTTGGGRLNEQFF
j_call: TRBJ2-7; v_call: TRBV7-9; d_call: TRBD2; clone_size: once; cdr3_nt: TGTGCCAGCAGCTTTAGCGGGTCTGGGGACGAGCAGTACTTC; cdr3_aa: CASSFSGSGDEQYF
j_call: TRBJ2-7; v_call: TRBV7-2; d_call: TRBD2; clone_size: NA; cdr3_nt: TGTGCCAGCAGCCTCCTGGGACTAGCGGGAGTTTTCTCCGAGCAGTACTTC; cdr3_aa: CASSLLGLAGVFSEQYF
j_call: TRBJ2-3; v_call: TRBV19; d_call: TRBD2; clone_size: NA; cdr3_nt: TGTGCCAGTAGCGGCGGGAGGGCCCCAGATACGCAGTATTTT; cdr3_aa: CASSGGRAPDTQYF
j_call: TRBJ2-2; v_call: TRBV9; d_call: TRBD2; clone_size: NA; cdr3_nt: TGTGCCAGCAGCGTAGGGACTAGCGGGAGGGCCTTCGGGGAGCTGTTTTTT; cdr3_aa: CASSVGTSGRAFGELFF
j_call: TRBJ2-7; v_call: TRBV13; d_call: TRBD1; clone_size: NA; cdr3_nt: TGTGCCAGCAGCCCCGGGACAGGGGGCAACGAGCAGTACTTC; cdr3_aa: CASSPGTGGNEQYF
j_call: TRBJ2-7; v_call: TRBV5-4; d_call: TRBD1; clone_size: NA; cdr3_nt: TGTGCCAGCAGCAGATCGGGACAGGGGAACGACGAGCAGTACTTC; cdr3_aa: CASSRSGQGNDEQYF
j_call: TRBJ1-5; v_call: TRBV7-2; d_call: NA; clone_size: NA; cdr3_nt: TGTGCCAGCAGCTTAATGGGGGGGACCAATCAGCCCCAGCATTTT; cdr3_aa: CASSLMGGTNQPQHF
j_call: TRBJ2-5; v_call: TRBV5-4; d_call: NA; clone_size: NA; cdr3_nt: TGTGCCAGCAGCTTGGACACGCCTCAAGAGACCCAGTACTTC; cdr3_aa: CASSLDTPQETQYF
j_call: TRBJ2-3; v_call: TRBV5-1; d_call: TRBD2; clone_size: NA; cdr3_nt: TGCGCCAGCAGCCACGGGACTAACACAGATACGCAGTATTTT; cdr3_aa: CASSHGTNTDTQYF
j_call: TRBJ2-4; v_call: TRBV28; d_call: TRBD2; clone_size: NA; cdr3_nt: TGTGCCAGCAGATTTAGCGGAAGCGGGGTCATTCAGTACTTC; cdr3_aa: CASRFSGSGVIQYF
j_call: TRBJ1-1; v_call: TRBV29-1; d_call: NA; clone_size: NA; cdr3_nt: TGCAGCGTTGAAGCGGTCGCGGGCACTGAAGCTTTCTTT; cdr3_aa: CSVEAVAGTEAFF
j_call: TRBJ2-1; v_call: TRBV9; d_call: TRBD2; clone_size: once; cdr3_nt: TGTGCCAGCAGCGTGGCTAGCGGGGGATTCTGGGGAAATGAGCAGTTCTTC; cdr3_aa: CASSVASGGFWGNEQFF